These 15 T cell receptor beta chains came from one sample sequenced in a study of blood T cell repertoires in COVID-19. TCRdb's table, derived via immunoSEQ multiplex PCR, lists solely in-frame clones and lacks some. The sample includes 85,000 to 100,000 clones, roughly 80% of them seen just once. The source material was peripheral blood. The receptors here all came from a man at least 80 years old with COVID-19, enrolled during active disease.

The CDR3 nucleotides are TGTGCCAGCAGTTACACCAGGGAACTTGAAGCTTTCTTT. Translating gives CASSYTRELEAFF. This chain links TRBV6-5 with TRBJ1-1; weak D call: TRBD1 (5 bases). CDR1 and CDR2 from the germline V gene are MNHEY and SVGAGI. CDR3 length equals 13 residues. V lost 2 bases, J lost 7 bases, and 11 bases lay in between.

This clone showed up just a few times. The chain joins TRBV5-1 to TRBJ2-1; TRBD1 agrees at 9 bases. The trim removed 3 bases at V and 9 bases at J, leaving 7 bases unmatched. The germline CDR1 and CDR2 sequences are SGHRS and YFSETQ. This CDR3 contains 14 residues. The CDR3, as DNA: TGCGCCAGCAGCTCGGGACAGGGAGGCGGTGAGCAGTTCTTC. Its translation: CASSSGQGGGEQFF.

V usage is TRBV9 and J usage is TRBJ2-1, with 7 bases fitting TRBD1. Germline lookup yields CDR1 SGDLS and CDR2 YYNGEE. This CDR3 spans 12 amino acids. V dropped 4 bases and J dropped 8; count of bases not matched to a gene: 3. CDR3 sequence: CASSLQGDEQFF. CDR3 DNA: TGTGCCAGCAGCCTCCAGGGGGATGAGCAGTTCTTC. Full variable domain (outside the CDR3, taken from reference TRBV9 and TRBJ2-1): DSGVTQTPKHLITATGQRVTLRCSPRSGDLSVYWYQQSLDQGLQFLIQYYNGEERAKGNILERFSAQQFPDLHSELNLSSLELGDSALYFCASSLQGDEQFFGPGTRLTVL.

As for this clone: One end of the junction varies from germline; a read error may be responsible. V and J are TRBV7-9 and TRBJ2-7; weak D call: TRBD1 (6 bases). Germline loops: CDR1 SEHNR, CDR2 FQNEAQ (reference sequence). The CDR3 sequence is 12 residues long. CDR3 DNA: TGTGCCAGCAGCTTTGACGACAGGTCAAGGCACTTC. Translated, it gives CASSFDDRSRHF.

This chain links TRBV4-1 with TRBJ2-7; D is possibly TRBD1 (5 bases). The germline V gene has CDR1 MGHRA and CDR2 YSYEKL. The CDR3 length is 15 residues. The V end was cut by 4 bases, the J end by 3 bases, with 16 bases between. CDR3 amino acids: CASSLQSSGYYEQYF. CDR3 in DNA: TGCGCCAGCAGCCTTCAATCGTCAGGGTACTACGAGCAGTACTTC.

This chain uses TRBV9 with TRBJ2-3, with TRBD1 matching over 8 bases. The CDR3 runs to 14 residues. In germline, CDR1 is SGDLS, CDR2 YYNGEE. The V gene end was trimmed by 5 bases and the J gene end by 2 bases; junction bases not matched to a gene: 4. CDR3 amino acids: CASRGDRLTDTQYF. CDR3 DNA sequence: TGTGCCAGCAGGGGGGACAGGCTCACAGATACGCAGTATTTT.

The chain has TRBV5-5 and TRBJ1-5; TRBD1 agrees at 7 bases. From germline, CDR1 is SGHKS and CDR2 YYEKEE (reference sequence). CDR3 size: 17 residues. V trimming: 1 base; J trimming: 1 base; junction bases outside the gene matches: 8. This CDR3 is CASSLTQGETSNQPQHF. CDR3 in DNA: TGTGCCAGCAGCTTGACGCAGGGGGAAACGAGCAATCAGCCCCAGCATTTT. Full variable domain (remainder filled in from reference TRBV5-5 and TRBJ1-5): DAGVTQSPTHLIKTRGQQVTLRCSPISGHKSVSWYQQVLGQGPQFIFQYYEKEERGRGNFPDRFSARQFPNYSSELNVNALLLGDSALYLCASSLTQGETSNQPQHFGDGTRLSIL.

V and J are TRBV6-2 or TRBV6-3 and TRBJ2-1, with 9 nucleotides matching TRBD1. There are 15 residues in the CDR3. Germline V gene data show CDR1 as MNHEY and CDR2 as SVGEGT. V dropped 3 bases and J dropped 7; count of bases not matched to a gene: 7. CDR3 DNA: TGTGCCAGCAGTTATGGCGGGACAGGGCGGAATGAGCAGTTCTTC. Translating gives CASSYGGTGRNEQFF.

This clone was counted between two and nine times. V usage is TRBV12-3 or TRBV12-4 and J usage is TRBJ1-2; D perhaps matches TRBD1 (6 bases). The CDR3 is 12 residues long. V dropped 5 bases and J dropped 8 bases, with 12 bases sitting between them. CDR3 amino acids: CASSLGGGGYTF. CDR3 coding DNA: TGTGCCAGCAGTCTGGGAGGGGGAGGCTACACCTTC.

V and J are TRBV7-9 and TRBJ1-6; 9 nucleotides match TRBD1. The germline V gene has CDR1 SEHNR and CDR2 FQNEAQ (reference sequence). V was pared by 4 bases and J by 10 bases, with 14 bases of the junction left unmatched. The CDR3 has 17 amino acids. CDR3 in DNA: TGTGCCAGCAGCTCGCGGACAGGGGCGGTGGGCGAATCACCCCTCCACTTT. Its protein product is CASSSRTGAVGESPLHF.

The gene calls are TRBV2 and TRBJ1-1; D remains ambiguous. This CDR3 has 14 residues. V lost 5 bases and J 3 bases, leaving 13 bases between the germline ends. Germline V gene sequence: CDR1 SNHLY, CDR2 FYNNEI. The CDR3 loop reads CASSKKSGYTEAFF. CDR3 DNA: TGTGCCAGCAGTAAAAAGAGCGGGTACACTGAAGCTTTCTTT.

The V gene is TRBV6-1, the J gene TRBJ2-1; the match to TRBD2 covers 10 bases. V was clipped by 1 base and J by 10 bases; unmatched bases: 4. Germline CDR1 reads MNHNS; CDR2 reads SASEGT. The length of the CDR3 is 14 residues. The CDR3 spells CASSEELAGKEQFF. For the CDR3, the DNA is TGTGCCAGCAGTGAAGAACTAGCGGGAAAGGAGCAGTTCTTC.

The genes are TRBV6-5 and TRBJ2-7, with 7 bases aligning to TRBD1. The CDR3 is 13 amino acids. Unmatched junction bases numbered 7, after V lost 5 bases and J lost 6 bases. CDR1 is MNHEY, CDR2 SVGAGI, per germline. The CDR3 DNA follows: TGTGCCAGCAGTCGCACAGGGGTGGGCGAGCAGTACTTC. This translates into CASSRTGVGEQYF.

V gene TRBV6-5 combines with J gene TRBJ1-5; 7 bases are a match to TRBD1. There are 15 residues in the CDR3. The junction had 6 bases not matched to a gene; V was cut back by 6 bases and J by 1 base. Germline CDR1 and CDR2: MNHEY and SVGAGI. In nucleotides, the CDR3 is TGTGCCAGCAGACGACAGGGTGGAAGCAATCAGCCCCAGCATTTT. The encoded protein is CASRRQGGSNQPQHF.

The chain has TRBV19 and TRBJ1-6, with 7 bases identical to TRBD1. Per germline, CDR1 LNHDA and CDR2 SQIVND (reference sequence). The ends lost 8 bases at V and 3 bases at J; junction bases unmatched: 1. CDR3 length: 13 amino acids. DNA of the CDR3: TGTGCCAGTCAGGGGGTCTATAATTCACCCCTCCACTTT. Protein: CASQGVYNSPLHF. Combining the CDR3 with reference TRBV19 and TRBJ1-6 gives the whole variable domain DGGITQSPKYLFRKEGQNVTLSCEQNLNHDAMYWYRQDPGQGLRLIYYSQIVNDFQKGDIAEGYSVSREKKESFPLTVTSAQKNPTAFYLCASQGVYNSPLHFGNGTRLTVT.